This T cell receptor (beta chain) is from a study of T cell changes during pregnancy in multiple sclerosis. This table comes from immunoSEQ multiplex PCR, and its TCRdb copy is limited to in-frame clones, with some not included. This sample carries roughly 42,000 clones, 90% to 95% of them seen once, and the ten largest clones take about 0.34%. V lost 5 bases, J lost 6 bases, and 18 bases lay in between. Germline V gene lookup returns CDR1 MNHEY and CDR2 SMNVEV (reference sequence). CDR3 length: 15 residues. This sequence joins TRBV27 and TRBJ2-3, with D possibly matching TRBD1 (5 bases). This specimen was CD4+ T cells from peripheral blood mononuclear cells, taken after pregnancy. The receptor's source is a female donor with multiple sclerosis, enrolled in a pregnancy study. DNA of the CDR3: TGTGCCAGCAGTCCCCGACAGATCCCAGGGGATACGCAGTATTTT. Its protein is CASSPRQIPGDTQYF.